The rows below give T cell receptor beta chains drawn from one sample of a study of blood T cells in healthy people across ages. One entry per CDR3 protein results from TCRdb running MiXCR on the 5' RACE reads. The table lists more than 800,000 distinct CDR3 sequences, 25% to 35% of them singletons, with roughly 17% in the top ten. Sequenced input: blood. These receptors originate from a woman at least 80 years old in good health. CDR3s include the opening cysteine and the closing phenylalanine or tryptophan. The D gene is left open where the match is weak. Size is omitted from some rows. Given values are once, few, many or a class for expanded clones.

abundance: few
d_gene: .
j_gene: TRBJ1-2
v_gene: TRBV3-1
CDR3nt: TGTGCCAGCAGGCGTAACCTACTGACAGAGAACTATGGCTACACCTTC
CDR3aa: CASRRNLLTENYGYTF

abundance: many
d_gene: .
j_gene: TRBJ2-6
v_gene: TRBV7-2
CDR3nt: TGTGCCAGCAGCTTAGCGTCACAGGGCGGGGCCAACGTCCTGACTTTC
CDR3aa: CASSLASQGGANVLTF

abundance: many
d_gene: TRBD1
j_gene: TRBJ2-3
v_gene: TRBV15
CDR3nt: TGTGCCACCAGCAGAGATCTAGGCGGACAGGGCCGCAGGCATACGCAGTATTTT
CDR3aa: CATSRDLGGQGRRHTQYF

abundance: many
d_gene: .
j_gene: TRBJ2-1
v_gene: TRBV7-9
CDR3nt: TGTGCCAGCAGCTTAATAGTAGTGACAGGAACCTACAATGAGCAGTTCTTC
CDR3aa: CASSLIVVTGTYNEQFF

abundance: few
d_gene: .
j_gene: TRBJ1-1
v_gene: TRBV20-1
CDR3nt: TGCAGTGCTAGAGACAACCGGGGTAGGGCTTTCTTT
CDR3aa: CSARDNRGRAFF

abundance: many
d_gene: .
j_gene: TRBJ1-2
v_gene: TRBV2
CDR3nt: TGTGCCAGCAGTGAAGCTCTCGGGGGTGGCTACACCTTC
CDR3aa: CASSEALGGGYTF

abundance: few
d_gene: .
j_gene: TRBJ1-1
v_gene: TRBV20-1
CDR3nt: TGCAGTGCTAGTACATGGAACACTGAAGCTTTCTTT
CDR3aa: CSASTWNTEAFF

abundance: once
d_gene: .
j_gene: TRBJ2-1
v_gene: TRBV4-1
CDR3nt: TGCGCCAGCAGCTATAATACCGAAACCCTCTACAATGAGCAGTTCTTC
CDR3aa: CASSYNTETLYNEQFF

abundance: .
d_gene: .
j_gene: TRBJ2-1
v_gene: TRBV12-5
CDR3nt: TGTGCTAGTGCCGGGGGAACCTACAATGAGCAGTTCTTC
CDR3aa: CASAGGTYNEQFF

abundance: many
d_gene: .
j_gene: TRBJ2-1
v_gene: TRBV4-2
CDR3nt: TGTGCCAGCAGCCAAGTGGCAGGGTCGTCCTACAATGAGCAGTTCTTC
CDR3aa: CASSQVAGSSYNEQFF

abundance: many
d_gene: .
j_gene: TRBJ1-5
v_gene: TRBV20-1
CDR3nt: TGCAGTGCTAAACCTCGGGTCGTCAATCAGCCCCAGCATTTT
CDR3aa: CSAKPRVVNQPQHF

abundance: .
d_gene: .
j_gene: TRBJ2-7
v_gene: TRBV6-1
CDR3nt: TGTGCCAGCAGTGAAATTGCGAATGAGCAGTACTTC
CDR3aa: CASSEIANEQYF

abundance: many
d_gene: .
j_gene: TRBJ2-6
v_gene: TRBV11-2
CDR3nt: TGTGCCAGCAGCCGAAATGCTGGGGCCAACGTCCTGACTTTC
CDR3aa: CASSRNAGANVLTF

abundance: few
d_gene: .
j_gene: TRBJ1-3
v_gene: TRBV6-5
CDR3nt: TGTGCCAGCAGTCCCCGCTTGGGTTCTGGAAACACCATATATTTT
CDR3aa: CASSPRLGSGNTIYF

abundance: many
d_gene: TRBD2
j_gene: TRBJ2-5
v_gene: TRBV25-1
CDR3nt: TGTGCCAGCAGCCCGTGGGGAGCGGGGTCAGAGACCCAGTACTTC
CDR3aa: CASSPWGAGSETQYF

abundance: many
d_gene: .
j_gene: TRBJ2-1
v_gene: TRBV20-1
CDR3nt: TGCAGTGCTAGTCTCCGGATCGGAGGTGAGCAGTTCTTC
CDR3aa: CSASLRIGGEQFF

abundance: .
d_gene: .
j_gene: TRBJ1-1
v_gene: TRBV6-2/TRBV6-3
CDR3nt: TGTGCCAGCAGTTACTCGTACGGGTTCACTGAAGCTTTCTTT
CDR3aa: CASSYSYGFTEAFF

abundance: few
d_gene: .
j_gene: TRBJ2-5
v_gene: TRBV11-2
CDR3nt: TGTGCCAGCAGCTTAGAGGGACCCGGGAACTACAATGAGCAGTACTTC
CDR3aa: CASSLEGPGNYNEQYF

abundance: many
d_gene: .
j_gene: TRBJ2-7
v_gene: TRBV7-4
CDR3nt: TGTGCCAGCAGCCCCCGCGGGGACGAGCAGTACTTC
CDR3aa: CASSPRGDEQYF

abundance: .
d_gene: TRBD1
j_gene: TRBJ1-5
v_gene: TRBV20-1
CDR3nt: TGCAGTGCTAGAATGACAGGGTATCAGCCCCAGCATTTT
CDR3aa: CSARMTGYQPQHF

abundance: many
d_gene: .
j_gene: TRBJ2-3
v_gene: TRBV7-9
CDR3nt: TGTGCCAAAAGCTCAGGAAAGGCAGATACGCAGTATTTT
CDR3aa: CAKSSGKADTQYF

abundance: many
d_gene: TRBD1
j_gene: TRBJ2-3
v_gene: TRBV24-1
CDR3nt: TGTGCCACCAGTGACCGAGGGACAGGACAAGGAGATACGCAGTATTTT
CDR3aa: CATSDRGTGQGDTQYF

abundance: .
d_gene: .
j_gene: TRBJ2-7
v_gene: TRBV4-2
CDR3nt: TGTGCCAGCAGCCAAGTAAGGATCGGACAGCAGACGTACGAGCAGTACTTC
CDR3aa: CASSQVRIGQQTYEQYF

abundance: .
d_gene: .
j_gene: TRBJ1-1
v_gene: TRBV7-2
CDR3nt: TGTGCCAGCACCCCGGGCCTCACTGAAGCTTTCTTT
CDR3aa: CASTPGLTEAFF

abundance: many
d_gene: TRBD1
j_gene: TRBJ2-7
v_gene: TRBV7-2
CDR3nt: TGTGCCAGCAGCTTAGGCCGGGACAGGGTCCACGAGCAGTACTTC
CDR3aa: CASSLGRDRVHEQYF

abundance: .
d_gene: TRBD1
j_gene: TRBJ2-5
v_gene: TRBV12-5
CDR3nt: TGTGCTAGTGGTTTGGGACAGGGGGCGGGAGAGACCCAGTACTTC
CDR3aa: CASGLGQGAGETQYF

abundance: many
d_gene: TRBD1
j_gene: TRBJ2-1
v_gene: TRBV10-2
CDR3nt: TGCGCCAGCAGTGGAACAGGGGGCACCAACAATGAGCAGTTCTTC
CDR3aa: CASSGTGGTNNEQFF

abundance: many
d_gene: TRBD1
j_gene: TRBJ2-6
v_gene: TRBV15
CDR3nt: TGTGCCACCAGCAGAACACAGGGGGCGGTTGGGGCCAACGTCCTGACTTTC
CDR3aa: CATSRTQGAVGANVLTF

abundance: few
d_gene: TRBD2
j_gene: TRBJ2-7
v_gene: TRBV20-1
CDR3nt: TGCAGTGCTAGAGAGACTAGCGGGGGGGTGCAGTACTTC
CDR3aa: CSARETSGGVQYF

abundance: few
d_gene: .
j_gene: TRBJ2-7
v_gene: TRBV21-1
CDR3nt: TGTGCCAGCAGCTCCCGGGACACTCCCTACGAGCAGTACTTC
CDR3aa: CASSSRDTPYEQYF

abundance: .
d_gene: TRBD1
j_gene: TRBJ2-1
v_gene: TRBV12-3/TRBV12-4
CDR3nt: TGTGCCAGCAGTTTTGAGGGGGCCGCCTACAATGAGCAGTTCTTC
CDR3aa: CASSFEGAAYNEQFF

abundance: many
d_gene: .
j_gene: TRBJ2-3
v_gene: TRBV9
CDR3nt: TGTGCCAGCAGCTTTCGACTAGGGGCCAGCACAGATACGCAGTATTTT
CDR3aa: CASSFRLGASTDTQYF

abundance: .
d_gene: TRBD1
j_gene: TRBJ1-5
v_gene: TRBV6-2/TRBV6-3
CDR3nt: TGTGCCAGCAGTCACCGGGACAGGGAGAATCAGCCCCAGCATTTT
CDR3aa: CASSHRDRENQPQHF

abundance: .
d_gene: .
j_gene: TRBJ2-7
v_gene: TRBV12-3/TRBV12-4
CDR3nt: TGTGCCAGCACCCTCGCTAGCGCGACCTACAATGAGCAGTACTTC
CDR3aa: CASTLASATYNEQYF

abundance: once
d_gene: TRBD1
j_gene: TRBJ1-1
v_gene: TRBV5-1
CDR3nt: TGCGCCAGCAGCCGCGGCTGGACAGGAGGGAACACTGAAGCTTTCTTT
CDR3aa: CASSRGWTGGNTEAFF

abundance: .
d_gene: .
j_gene: TRBJ1-1
v_gene: TRBV20-1
CDR3nt: TGCAGTGCTAGAGCAGTGAGCATGAACACTGAAGCTTTCTTT
CDR3aa: CSARAVSMNTEAFF

abundance: many
d_gene: .
j_gene: TRBJ2-1
v_gene: TRBV3-1
CDR3nt: TGTGCCAGCAGCCAAGCGGCCGCCTACAATGAGCAGTTCTTC
CDR3aa: CASSQAAAYNEQFF

abundance: many
d_gene: .
j_gene: TRBJ2-5
v_gene: TRBV12-3/TRBV12-4
CDR3nt: TGTGCCAGCAGTTTAACGCTGGCTCAAGATACCCAGTACTTC
CDR3aa: CASSLTLAQDTQYF

abundance: many
d_gene: .
j_gene: TRBJ2-7
v_gene: TRBV18
CDR3nt: TGTGCCAGCTCACCATTTACAGAGAGCTACGAGCAGTACTTC
CDR3aa: CASSPFTESYEQYF

abundance: few
d_gene: .
j_gene: TRBJ1-2
v_gene: TRBV14
CDR3nt: TGTGCCAGCAGCCAAGGGTCCCAGGCGGTCTCCTATGGCTACACCTTC
CDR3aa: CASSQGSQAVSYGYTF

abundance: few
d_gene: .
j_gene: TRBJ1-6
v_gene: TRBV7-9
CDR3nt: TGTGCCAGCAGCTCCGAGACACCACGTAGTGAAGCCCTCCACTTT
CDR3aa: CASSSETPRSEALHF

abundance: many
d_gene: .
j_gene: TRBJ2-1
v_gene: TRBV3-1
CDR3nt: TGTGCCAGCAGCCCCCGACTACACCTCGGCAATGAGCAGTTCTTC
CDR3aa: CASSPRLHLGNEQFF

abundance: many
d_gene: TRBD2
j_gene: TRBJ2-1
v_gene: TRBV7-2
CDR3nt: TGTGCCAGCAGCCACACCGGGACTAGGCTCCAGGATGAGCAGTTCTTC
CDR3aa: CASSHTGTRLQDEQFF

abundance: many
d_gene: .
j_gene: TRBJ2-3
v_gene: TRBV13
CDR3nt: TGTGCCAGCAGTTCCAGGACCAGCACAGATACGCAGTATTTT
CDR3aa: CASSSRTSTDTQYF

abundance: many
d_gene: TRBD2
j_gene: TRBJ2-5
v_gene: TRBV27
CDR3nt: TGCGCCAGCAGCTTTAGCGGGTACCAAGAGACCCAGTACTTC
CDR3aa: CASSFSGYQETQYF

abundance: .
d_gene: .
j_gene: TRBJ1-6
v_gene: TRBV3-1
CDR3nt: TGTGCCAGCAGCCCGGGCAGGTGGAGCTCCTATAGTTCACCCCTCCACTTT
CDR3aa: CASSPGRWSSYSSPLHF

abundance: .
d_gene: .
j_gene: TRBJ2-3
v_gene: TRBV27
CDR3nt: TGTGCCAGCAGTTTATCGTCAGACTCCTATGGAGACACGCGGTATTTT
CDR3aa: CASSLSSDSYGDTRYF

abundance: many
d_gene: TRBD2
j_gene: TRBJ2-5
v_gene: TRBV6-2/TRBV6-3
CDR3nt: TGTGCCAGCAGTTGGGTGGGACTAGCGGGGGCCCAAGAGACCCAGTACTTC
CDR3aa: CASSWVGLAGAQETQYF

abundance: .
d_gene: .
j_gene: TRBJ2-3
v_gene: TRBV21-1
CDR3nt: TGTGCCAGCAGCAAAGAGGGGGGAGCTTCAAGTACGCAGTATTTT
CDR3aa: CASSKEGGASSTQYF